This TCR beta chain stems from a study of T cell repertoires in cytomegalovirus infection. Study as a whole: Shared public TCR beta signatures pointed to both CMV infection and a matching HLA type. Points from the study as a whole: Dominant in the ex vivo response were TCR beta clonotypes restricted by HLA-C and specific for CMV. People with CMV and the relevant HLA were identified by cumulative public TCR beta family frequency.

From the reads, TCRdb called clonotypes with MiXCR, one entry per CDR3 protein. The sample shows 40,000 to 50,000 distinct CDR3 sequences, 20% of them seen only once. This clonotype has a handful of counts. As yet, its antigen is unknown. Trimming pared 3 bases from V and 1 base from J, leaving 7 bases between. Germline V gene data show CDR1 as MNHNS and CDR2 as SASEGT. CDR3 length: 14 residues. Sequencing used PBMCs, sequenced either directly or after in vitro stimulation (not recorded which). The chain uses TRBV6-1 and TRBJ2-1; D not resolved. This TCR derives from a human donor in good health (CMV status not recorded). Some clones in this sample may be carry-over from other donors' samples. This CDR3 reads CASSDFGSYNEQFF. Written as DNA, the CDR3 is TGTGCCAGCAGTGATTTCGGTTCCTACAATGAGCAGTTCTTC.